The clone carrying this T cell receptor (beta chain) is labeled medium-sized. Unique molecular identifiers, one per molecule, were present on every TCR cDNA molecule. TCRdb ran MiXCR on the 5' RACE reads and lists one entry per CDR3 protein. Here the sample spans fewer than 6,500 distinct CDR3 sequences, roughly an eighth being singletons. Time point denoted: sample taken at primary tumor resection. From tumor, nontumor lung or frozen PBMC, whole RNA was taken unsorted for sequencing. The sample is drawn from a study of spatial heterogeneity in lung cancer. In the study overall: Sequencing consistently turned up more beta-chain sequences than alpha-chain sequences.

V lost 3 bases, J lost 0 bases, and 12 bases lay in between. Germline CDR1 MNHNS, CDR2 SASEGT. This CDR3 contains 15 residues. This TCR came from a male donor with early-stage non-small cell lung cancer. This specimen consisted of normal lung tissue next to the tumor, obtained at surgery. The chain uses TRBV6-1 and TRBJ2-7; D gene uncertain. In DNA form, the CDR3 reads TGTGCCAGCAGTGACTGGCTTGCGGCCTCCTACGAGCAGTACTTC. Its protein product is CASSDWLAASYEQYF.